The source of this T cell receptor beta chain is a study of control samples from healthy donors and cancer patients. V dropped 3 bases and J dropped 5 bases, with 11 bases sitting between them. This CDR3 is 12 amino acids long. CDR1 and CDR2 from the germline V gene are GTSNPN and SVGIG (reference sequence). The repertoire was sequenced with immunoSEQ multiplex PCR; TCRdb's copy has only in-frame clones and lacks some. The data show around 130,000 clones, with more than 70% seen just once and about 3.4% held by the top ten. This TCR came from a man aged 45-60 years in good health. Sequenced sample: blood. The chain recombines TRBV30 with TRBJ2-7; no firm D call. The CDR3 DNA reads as TGTGCCTGGAGCCGAGGACCGGACGAGCAGTACTTC. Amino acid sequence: CAWSRGPDEQYF.